This T cell receptor beta chain was captured by sequencing in a study of blood T cell repertoires in COVID-19 (dated by TCRdb to about 2020). Turning to the overall study: Samples covering the acute and convalescent phases of COVID-19 were provided by collaborators in the United States, Italy and Spain. The material from the prospective study consisted of cDNA or gDNA derived from T cells, B-cell-depleted T cells, or PBMCs. Deeply sampled blood TCRbeta repertoires from subjects exposed to, actively infected with, or recovered from COVID-19 were included in the dataset. The repertoires were released in a freely available public database intended as a resource for research on the immune response to SARS-CoV-2. The samples were drawn from the first 160 participants of the ongoing ImmuneRACE study and from 1,254 subjects provided by 6 global collaborators. Sample metadata almost always included a de-identified subject ID, COVID-19 status, age in years and sex. HLA class I and class II types, where available, came from metadata supplied by the sample provider rather than from assay-based typing. The full study reports these points: How much clinical and demographic metadata was included differed by source and by participant, and the metadata was provided uncurated.

Concerning this clone itself: It has no known antigen specificity. No base quality values were provided; no much bigger clone lies one nucleotide off.

TCRbeta CDR3 regions were amplified from genomic DNA by means of the immunoSEQ Assay, a bias-controlled multiplex PCR. The authors' analysis ran thus. Within the assay, amplification of reference gene primers was used to estimate how many nucleated cells each sample contained. To quantify the absolute abundance of each unique TCRbeta CDR3 rearrangement, sequence reads were collapsed and filtered. For each sample, productive Simpson clonality was calculated as the square root of Simpson's diversity index over productive rearrangements. TCRdb stores this immuneACCESS table with in-frame sequences only. Part of the clones is absent; in the studies checked, under half of the shortfall reflects unresolved V genes, and no reason is known for the rest. That table is the source of V, J and clone size, and D and trimming were worked out from the DNA. This sample comprises about 100,000 clones, around 81% of them detected only once. The ten most abundant clones make up roughly 13% of the sample.

The CDR3 starts with the cysteine, ends with the phenylalanine, and has 13 residues. The retained sequence is limited to the CDR3, 39 bases, with the frame set at the first base. V is cut by 3 bases and J by 3 bases, and the space between the germline ends is 6 bases. The germline V gene (reference sequence) gives CDR1 as MNHEY and CDR2 as SMNVEV. Each collaborating institution followed its own protocols to collect whole blood in K2EDTA tubes. For TCRbeta analysis, collaborators shipped samples in one of three forms: frozen whole blood, isolated PBMCs, or DNA extracted from either of those sample types.

This sequence was found in a man between 50 and 59 years old with active or convalescent COVID-19. The rearrangement joined TRBV27 to TRBJ1-5; confidence is insufficient to name the D gene. Input material: peripheral blood. The nucleotide sequence reads TGTGCCAGCAGTTTGTCAGTCAATCAGCCCCAGCATTTT. Its translation is CASSLSVNQPQHF.